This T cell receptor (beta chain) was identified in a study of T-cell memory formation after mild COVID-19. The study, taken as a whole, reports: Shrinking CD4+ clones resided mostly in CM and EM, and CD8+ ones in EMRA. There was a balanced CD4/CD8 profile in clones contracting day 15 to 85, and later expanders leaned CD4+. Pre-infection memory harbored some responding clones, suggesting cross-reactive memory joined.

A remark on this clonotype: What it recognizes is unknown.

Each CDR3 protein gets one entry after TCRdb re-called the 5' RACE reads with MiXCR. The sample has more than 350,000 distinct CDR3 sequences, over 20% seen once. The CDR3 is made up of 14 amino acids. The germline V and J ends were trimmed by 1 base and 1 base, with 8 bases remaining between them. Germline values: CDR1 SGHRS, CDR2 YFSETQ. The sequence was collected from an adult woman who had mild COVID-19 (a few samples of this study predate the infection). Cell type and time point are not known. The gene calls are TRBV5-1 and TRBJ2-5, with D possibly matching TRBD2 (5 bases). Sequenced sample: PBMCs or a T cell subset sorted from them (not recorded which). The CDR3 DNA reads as TGCGCCAGCAGCTTGAAAGGGAGCCAAGAGACCCAGTACTTC. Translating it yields CASSLKGSQETQYF.